This T cell receptor beta chain emerged from a study of blood T cell repertoires in COVID-19. Turning to the study itself: PBMCs, B-cell-depleted T cells, or T cells provided the cDNA or gDNA that made up the material.

Assay: immunoSEQ multiplex PCR; the TCRdb copy retains only in-frame clones and omits some. This sample has tens of thousands of clones, with around 80% found just once. In its sample, this clone was seen a few times. Trimming shortened V by 4 bases and J by 6 bases, and 10 bases separated the two germline ends. Germline CDR1 and CDR2: SGHRS and YFSETQ. This CDR3 spans 12 amino acids. This chain uses TRBV5-1 with TRBJ1-2; weak D call: TRBD1 (6 bases). Sequenced: peripheral blood. The TCR was taken from a human donor in a cohort sampled during active or convalescent COVID-19. CDR3 in DNA: TGCGCCAGCAGCGCAGGGGATGATGGCTACACCTTC. Protein product: CASSAGDDGYTF.